This section outlines one T cell receptor (beta chain) sequence together with its context. The sample comes from a study of blood T cell repertoires in COVID-19. In the study overall: The United States, Italy and Spain were the sources of the acute and convalescent COVID-19 samples. PBMCs, B-cell-depleted T cells, or T cells provided the cDNA or gDNA that made up the material.

V lost 4 bases to trimming and J lost 10 bases; unmatched junction nucleotides: 8. CDR3 length equals 15 residues. The germline V gene has CDR1 MNHEY and CDR2 SVGAGI. Measured with immunoSEQ multiplex PCR; TCRdb has only the in-frame clones, and not every one. This sample has 300,000 to 400,000 clones; about 87% occur once, and the top ten carry 1.6%. The TCR originated in a woman aged 25 to 39 with COVID-19, enrolled during active disease. Sequenced sample: peripheral blood. This chain connects TRBV6-5 to TRBJ1-6; 9 bases are shared with TRBD1. CDR3 loop: CASSFAGTGKSPLHF. The CDR3 DNA reads TGTGCCAGCAGTTTCGCCGGGACAGGGAAATCACCCCTCCACTTT.